This TCR beta chain came from a study of cytomegalovirus exposure and HLA in healthy donors. Across the whole study: The study placed about 81% of its approximately 360 genotyped donors in the Caucasian-associated ancestry cluster.

The PCR ran on 60 Vbeta and 13 Jbeta primers. Method: immunoSEQ multiplex PCR; TCRdb's copy keeps in-frame clones and lacks some. The sample records roughly 230,000 clones, roughly 91% being singletons. Though probably carrying unrecorded immune exposures, donors were nominally healthy at sampling. V was trimmed by 1 base and J by 5 bases, leaving 12 bases between them. Germline values: CDR1 SGHNT, CDR2 YYREEE (reference sequence). The CDR3 length is 14 residues. The sample taken for sequencing was PBMCs. The TCR was taken from a girl aged 2-10 years in good health and CMV-seronegative. The chain uses TRBV5-4 and TRBJ1-1; D gene unclear. The CDR3 DNA sequence: TGTGCCAGCAGCTTGAAGGAGGTTTCGACTGAAGCTTTCTTT. Protein product: CASSLKEVSTEAFF.